A selection of T cell receptor beta chains follows, all from one sample in a study of cytomegalovirus exposure and HLA in healthy donors. Assay: immunoSEQ multiplex PCR; the TCRdb copy retains only in-frame clones and omits some. The table has around 160,000 clones, around 68% seen once. Sequenced sample: PBMCs. All receptors come from a woman aged 40 to 50 in good health and CMV-seropositive. The CDR3 runs from the conserved cysteine through the conserved F or W. The D gene is left open where the match is weak. The size field is filled for only some rows; it gives once, few, many or a size class.

j_call,v_call,clone_size,d_call,cdr3_length,cdr3_aa
TRBJ2-2,TRBV19,-,-,14,CASSIVWNTGELFF
TRBJ2-7,TRBV18,few,TRBD1,18,CASGLGRTGTLPDYEQYF
TRBJ2-1,TRBV7-3,-,TRBD2,16,CASSLNLAGGVDEQFF
TRBJ1-4,TRBV9,-,-,15,CASSVGTGFNGKLFF
TRBJ2-1,TRBV7-2,-,TRBD2,11,CASSSNRGVFF
TRBJ2-5,TRBV7-2,-,-,16,CASSPQVGAGTETQYF
TRBJ1-4,TRBV7-8,-,-,15,CASSSHRTTNEKLFF
TRBJ2-3,TRBV19,-,-,14,CASSRDLSTDTQYF
TRBJ2-1,TRBV7-2,-,-,13,CASSLASENEQFF
TRBJ2-3,TRBV7-2,-,TRBD1,17,CASSHNRQGASTDTQYF
TRBJ1-5,TRBV19,-,-,13,CASSIGRTQPQHF
TRBJ2-2,TRBV4-3,-,TRBD1,16,CASSWTGRPAAGELFF
TRBJ2-7,TRBV5-3,-,TRBD1,15,CARSARGGKAYEQYF